The TCR beta chain described here comes from a study of blood T cell repertoires in COVID-19. Study information: Italy, Spain and the United States were the sources of the convalescent and acute COVID-19 samples.

Data came from immunoSEQ multiplex PCR; TCRdb stores just in-frame clones and leaves some out. The table lists approximately 260,000 clones, nearly 90% of them singletons. Living in about two dozen US areas, the participants were between 18 and 89 years of age. Cohort assignment relied on participant-reported clinical history. CDR1 SGHRS and CDR2 YFSETQ come from the germline V gene. The J segment lost 5 bases and the V segment lost 1 base, leaving 11 bases of the junction unmatched. The CDR3 runs to 17 residues. This TCR derives from a woman in her fifties or sixties who had recovered from COVID-19. The sample taken for sequencing was PBMCs or T cells enriched from blood (not recorded which). The chain combines TRBV5-1 with TRBJ2-5; 10 nucleotides match TRBD2. The chain's CDR3 is CASSLSPTSGVGETQYF. The CDR3 DNA reads as TGCGCCAGCAGCTTGTCCCCTACTAGCGGGGTTGGCGAGACCCAGTACTTC.